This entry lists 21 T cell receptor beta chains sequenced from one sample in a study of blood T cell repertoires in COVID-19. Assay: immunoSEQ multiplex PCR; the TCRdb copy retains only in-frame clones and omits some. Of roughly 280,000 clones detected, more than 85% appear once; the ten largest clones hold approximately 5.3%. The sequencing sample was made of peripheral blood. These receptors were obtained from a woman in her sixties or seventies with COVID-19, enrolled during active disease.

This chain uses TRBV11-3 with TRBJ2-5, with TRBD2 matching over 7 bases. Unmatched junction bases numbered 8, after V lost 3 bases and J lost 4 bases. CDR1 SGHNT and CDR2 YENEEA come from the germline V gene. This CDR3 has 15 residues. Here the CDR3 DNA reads TGTGCCAGCAGCTTGGGGAAAACTAGCGTAGAGACCCAGTACTTC. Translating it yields CASSLGKTSVETQYF.

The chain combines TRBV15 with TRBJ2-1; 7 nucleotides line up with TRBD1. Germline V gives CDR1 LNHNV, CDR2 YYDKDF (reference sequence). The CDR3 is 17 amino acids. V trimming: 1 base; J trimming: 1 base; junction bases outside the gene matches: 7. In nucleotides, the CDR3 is TGTGCCACCAGCAGAGCCAAAGGGGGCGCGTCCTACAATGAGCAGTTCTTC. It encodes CATSRAKGGASYNEQFF.

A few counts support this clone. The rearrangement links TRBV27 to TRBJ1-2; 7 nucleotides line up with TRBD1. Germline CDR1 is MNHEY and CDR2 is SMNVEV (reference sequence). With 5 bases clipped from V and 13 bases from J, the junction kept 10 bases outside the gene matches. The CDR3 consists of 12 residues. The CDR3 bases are TGTGCCAGCAGTCTCCGACAGGGCTCCCTCACCTTC. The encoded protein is CASSLRQGSLTF.

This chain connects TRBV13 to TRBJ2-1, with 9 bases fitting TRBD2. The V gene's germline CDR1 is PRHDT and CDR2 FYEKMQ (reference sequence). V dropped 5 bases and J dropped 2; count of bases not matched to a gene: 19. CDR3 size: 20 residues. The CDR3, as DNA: TGTGCCAGCAGCACACGTCGGGGGGGCAGCGGGAGGCTACCCTACAATGAGCAGTTCTTC. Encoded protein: CASSTRRGGSGRLPYNEQFF.

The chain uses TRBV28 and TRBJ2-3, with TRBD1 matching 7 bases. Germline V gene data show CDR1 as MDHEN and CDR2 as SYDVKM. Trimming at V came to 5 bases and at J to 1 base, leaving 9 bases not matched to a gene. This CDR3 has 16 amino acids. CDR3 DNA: TGTGCCAGCAGTCTCCGGACAGGCCTTGGCACAGATACGCAGTATTTT. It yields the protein CASSLRTGLGTDTQYF.

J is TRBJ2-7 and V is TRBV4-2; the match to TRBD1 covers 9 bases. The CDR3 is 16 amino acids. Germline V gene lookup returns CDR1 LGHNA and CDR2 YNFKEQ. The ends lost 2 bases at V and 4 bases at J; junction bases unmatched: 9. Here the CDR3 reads CASSQSVTGGRYEQYF. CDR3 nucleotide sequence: TGTGCCAGCAGCCAATCCGTCACAGGGGGCCGGTACGAGCAGTACTTC.

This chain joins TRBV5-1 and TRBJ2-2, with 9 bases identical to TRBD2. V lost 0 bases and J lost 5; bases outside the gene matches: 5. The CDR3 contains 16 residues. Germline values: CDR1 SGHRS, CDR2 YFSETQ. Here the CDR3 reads CASSLVLAGATGELFF. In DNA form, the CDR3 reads TGCGCCAGCAGCTTGGTGTTAGCGGGAGCAACCGGGGAGCTGTTTTTT.

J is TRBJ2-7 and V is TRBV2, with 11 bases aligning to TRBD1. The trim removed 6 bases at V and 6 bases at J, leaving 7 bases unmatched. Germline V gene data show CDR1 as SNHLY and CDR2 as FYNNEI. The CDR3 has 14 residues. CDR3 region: CASRRDRGYLEQYF. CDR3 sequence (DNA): TGTGCCAGCAGGCGGGACAGGGGGTATCTCGAGCAGTACTTC.

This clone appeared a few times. CDR3 coding DNA: TGTGCCAGCAGCTTAGGGGACAGACCCCGGGAGACCCAGTACTTC. Encoded protein: CASSLGDRPRETQYF. The gene calls are TRBV7-9 and TRBJ2-5; the match to TRBD1 covers 7 bases. The germline V gene has CDR1 SEHNR and CDR2 FQNEAQ (reference sequence). J gave up 5 bases and V 1 base, and 7 bases lay outside the gene matches. The CDR3 spans 15 residues. Complete variable domain (other parts from reference TRBV7-9 and TRBJ2-5): DTGVSQNPRHKITKRGQNVTFRCDPISEHNRLYWYRQTLGQGPEFLTYFQNEAQLEKSRLLSDRFSAERPKGSFSTLEIQRTEQGDSAMYLCASSLGDRPRETQYFGPGTRLLVL.

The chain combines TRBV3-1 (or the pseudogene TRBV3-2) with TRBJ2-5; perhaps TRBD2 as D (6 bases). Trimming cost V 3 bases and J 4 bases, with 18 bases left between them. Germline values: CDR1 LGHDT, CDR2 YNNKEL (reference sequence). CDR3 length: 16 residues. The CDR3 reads CASSHPGLVGGETQYF. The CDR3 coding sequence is TGTGCCAGCAGCCACCCGGGACTCGTGGGGGGAGAGACCCAGTACTTC.

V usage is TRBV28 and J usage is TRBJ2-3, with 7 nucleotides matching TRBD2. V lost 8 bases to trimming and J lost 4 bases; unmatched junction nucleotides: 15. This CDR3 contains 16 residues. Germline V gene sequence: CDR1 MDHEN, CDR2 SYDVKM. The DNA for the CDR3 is TGTGCCAGCCACCCCGGCGGGAGCCCCGGAGCAGATACGCAGTATTTT. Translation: CASHPGGSPGADTQYF. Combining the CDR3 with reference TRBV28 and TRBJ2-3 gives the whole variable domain DVKVTQSSRYLVKRTGEKVFLECVQDMDHENMFWYRQDPGLGLRLIYFSYDVKMKEKGDIPEGYSVSREKKERFSLILESASTNQTSMYLCASHPGGSPGADTQYFGPGTRLTVL.

This CDR3 reads CASSHQAPTAGDTSPLHF. Here the CDR3 DNA reads TGCGCCAGCAGCCATCAAGCACCTACCGCAGGGGATACCTCACCCCTCCACTTT. V is TRBV4-1 and J is TRBJ1-6; D might be TRBD1 (6 bases). This CDR3 spans 18 amino acids. The V end was cut by 3 bases, the J end by 10 bases, with 25 bases between. The germline V gene has CDR1 MGHRA and CDR2 YSYEKL.

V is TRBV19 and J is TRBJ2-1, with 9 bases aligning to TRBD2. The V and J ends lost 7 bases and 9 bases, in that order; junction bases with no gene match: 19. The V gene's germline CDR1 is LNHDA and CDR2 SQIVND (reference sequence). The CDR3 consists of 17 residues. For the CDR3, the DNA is TGTGCCAGTACCACTACGGGGGCGGGAGGGCCGCTGGGTGAGCAGTTCTTC. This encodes CASTTTGAGGPLGEQFF.

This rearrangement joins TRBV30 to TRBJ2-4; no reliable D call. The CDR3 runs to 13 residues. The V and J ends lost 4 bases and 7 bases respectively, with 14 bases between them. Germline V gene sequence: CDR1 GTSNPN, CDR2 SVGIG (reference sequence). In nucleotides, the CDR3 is TGTGCCTGGACCACTACCGATCGGAACATTCAGTACTTC. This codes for CAWTTTDRNIQYF.

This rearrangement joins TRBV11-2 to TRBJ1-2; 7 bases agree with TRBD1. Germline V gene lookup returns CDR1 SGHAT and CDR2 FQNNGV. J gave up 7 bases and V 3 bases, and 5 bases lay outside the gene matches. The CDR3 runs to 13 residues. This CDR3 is CASSFDRAIGYTF. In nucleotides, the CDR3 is TGTGCCAGCAGCTTCGACAGGGCAATTGGCTACACCTTC.

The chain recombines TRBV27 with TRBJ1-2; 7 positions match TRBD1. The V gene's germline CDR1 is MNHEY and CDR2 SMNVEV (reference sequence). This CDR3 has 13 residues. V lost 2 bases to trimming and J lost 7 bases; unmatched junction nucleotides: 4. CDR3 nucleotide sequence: TGTGCCAGCAGTTTACACAGGGGCCTTGGCTACACCTTC. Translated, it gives CASSLHRGLGYTF.

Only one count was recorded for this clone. For the CDR3, the DNA is TGTGCCACCAGCAGAGTCCGCGGATCGGGGTTCAATCAGCCCCAGCATTTT. Its translation: CATSRVRGSGFNQPQHF. The genes are TRBV15 and TRBJ1-5, with unresolved D. CDR1 and CDR2 from the germline V gene are LNHNV and YYDKDF (reference sequence). CDR3 length: 17 residues. V lost 1 base and J lost 3, with 16 bases in between.

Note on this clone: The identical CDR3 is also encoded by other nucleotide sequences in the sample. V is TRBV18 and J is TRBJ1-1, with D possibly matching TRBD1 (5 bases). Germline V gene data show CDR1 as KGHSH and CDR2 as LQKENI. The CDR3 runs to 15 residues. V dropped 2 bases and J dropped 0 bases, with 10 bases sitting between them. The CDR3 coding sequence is TGTGCCAGCTCACCAAGACAGAACTTGAACACTGAAGCTTTCTTT. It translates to CASSPRQNLNTEAFF.

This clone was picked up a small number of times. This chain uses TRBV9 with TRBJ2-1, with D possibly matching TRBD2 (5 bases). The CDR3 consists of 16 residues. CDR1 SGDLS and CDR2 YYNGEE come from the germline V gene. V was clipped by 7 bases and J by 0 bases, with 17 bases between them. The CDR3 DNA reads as TGTGCCAGCGCGGAGGACCCAGTGCGCTCCTACAATGAGCAGTTCTTC. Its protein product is CASAEDPVRSYNEQFF.

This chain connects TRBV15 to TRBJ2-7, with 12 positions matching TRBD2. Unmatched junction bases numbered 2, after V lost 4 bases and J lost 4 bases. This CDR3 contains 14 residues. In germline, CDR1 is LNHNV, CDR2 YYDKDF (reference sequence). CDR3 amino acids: CATSKTSGRYEQYF. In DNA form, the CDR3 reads TGTGCCACCAGCAAGACTAGCGGGAGATACGAGCAGTACTTC. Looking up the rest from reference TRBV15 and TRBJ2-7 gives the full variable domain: DAMVIQNPRYQVTQFGKPVTLSCSQTLNHNVMYWYQQKSSQAPKLLFHYYDKDFNNEADTPDNFQSRRPNTSFCFLDIRSPGLGDTAMYLCATSKTSGRYEQYFGPGTRLTVT.

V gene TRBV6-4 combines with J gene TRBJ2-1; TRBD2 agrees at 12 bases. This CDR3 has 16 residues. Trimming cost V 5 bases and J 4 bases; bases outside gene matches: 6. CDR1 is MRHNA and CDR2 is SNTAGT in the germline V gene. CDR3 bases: TGTGCCAGCAGTCCGCTACTAGCGGGAGGATACAATGAGCAGTTCTTC. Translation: CASSPLLAGGYNEQFF.